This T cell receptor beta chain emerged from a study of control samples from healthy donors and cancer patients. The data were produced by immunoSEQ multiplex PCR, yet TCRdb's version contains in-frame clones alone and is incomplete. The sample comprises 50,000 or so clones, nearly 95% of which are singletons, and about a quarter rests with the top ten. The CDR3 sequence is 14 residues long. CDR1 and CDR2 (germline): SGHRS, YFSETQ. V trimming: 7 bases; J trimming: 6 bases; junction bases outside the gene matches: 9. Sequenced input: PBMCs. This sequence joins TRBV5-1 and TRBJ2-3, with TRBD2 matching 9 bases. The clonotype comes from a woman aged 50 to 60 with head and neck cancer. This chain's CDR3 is CASRTSENRDTQYF. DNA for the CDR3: TGCGCCAGCCGGACTAGCGAGAATAGGGATACGCAGTATTTT.